This T cell receptor beta chain was sequenced for a study of breast tumors, draining lymph nodes, adjacent tissues. A word on this clonotype: Its antigen remains unidentified.

TCRdb called the multiplex PCR reads again in MiXCR, with one record for every CDR3 protein. The sample has approximately 280,000 distinct CDR3 sequences; under 35% are singletons. Axillary draining lymph nodes of breast cancer patients supplied the node samples. Germline CDR1 is LGHDT and CDR2 is YNNKEL (reference sequence). V was pared by 7 bases and J by 5 bases, with 3 bases of the junction left unmatched. The CDR3 sequence is 12 residues long. Study results and caveats: Tumors had less TCR diversity than lymph nodes, more than nontumor tissue.

The sample was axillary lymph node tissue. This sequence was found in a female donor with breast cancer. Some clones in this sample may be carry-over from other donors' samples. This chain joins TRBV3-1 and TRBJ2-7, with 9 bases fitting TRBD2. CDR3 nucleotides: TGTGCCAGCAAACTAGCGGGCGACGAGCAGTACTTC. This codes for CASKLAGDEQYF.